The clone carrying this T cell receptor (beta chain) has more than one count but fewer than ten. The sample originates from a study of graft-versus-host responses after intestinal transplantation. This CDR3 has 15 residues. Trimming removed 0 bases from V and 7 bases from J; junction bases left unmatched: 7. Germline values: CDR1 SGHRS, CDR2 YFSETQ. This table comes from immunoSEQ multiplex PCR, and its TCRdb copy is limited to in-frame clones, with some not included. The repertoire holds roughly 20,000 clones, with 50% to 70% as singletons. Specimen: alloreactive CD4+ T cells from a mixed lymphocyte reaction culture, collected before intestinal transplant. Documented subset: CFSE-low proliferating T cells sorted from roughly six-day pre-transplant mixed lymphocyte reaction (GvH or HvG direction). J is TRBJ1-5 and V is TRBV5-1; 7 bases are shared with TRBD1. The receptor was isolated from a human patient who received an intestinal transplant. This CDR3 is CASSLGTGRGQPQHF. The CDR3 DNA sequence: TGCGCCAGCAGCTTGGGGACAGGCCGGGGGCAGCCCCAGCATTTT.